This TCR beta chain was found in a study of blood T cell repertoires in COVID-19. Background on the study: There were acute and convalescent COVID-19 samples, and they came from the United States, Italy and Spain. T cells, B-cell-depleted T cells, or PBMCs supplied cDNA or gDNA.

Original processing methods: Reference gene primer amplification yielded estimated nucleated cell counts. The protocol was immunoSEQ multiplex PCR, while the TCRdb copy is restricted to in-frame clones and leaves out a portion. V and J calls and clone size are as listed in that table; D and trimming were resolved from the DNA. Seen here are about 110,000 clones, 72% observed once, and the top ten hold approximately 8%. The CDR3 runs 13 residues. V gave up 8 bases and J gave up 8 bases, with 18 bases separating them. CDR1 is MDHEN and CDR2 is SYDVKM in the germline V gene. The sample was peripheral blood. The sequence was obtained from a woman aged 55-70 years with acute or convalescent COVID-19. J is TRBJ1-2 and V is TRBV28; a weak D match, TRBD1 (5 bases). The CDR3 region has the DNA TGTGCCAGCTTGTCCCAGGGAATAGGGGGCTACACCTTC. It encodes CASLSQGIGGYTF.